The 7 T cell receptor beta chains in this list originate from one sample, sequenced in a study of blood T cell repertoires in COVID-19. Sequencing was performed with immunoSEQ multiplex PCR; in TCRdb, only in-frame clones are kept and a portion is missing. There are under 200,000 clones in the sample; approximately 83% occur only once, and over 10% lies in the top ten. Sequencing was done on a sample of peripheral blood. The receptors were sampled from a man in his sixties or seventies who had recovered from COVID-19.

The chain carries TRBV19 and TRBJ1-3, with D unresolved. The germline V gene has CDR1 LNHDA and CDR2 SQIVND (reference sequence). Trimming removed 1 base from V and 2 bases from J, with 12 bases in between. The CDR3 has 16 residues. CDR3 sequence (DNA): TGTGCCAGTAGTATAGGAGGGATTGGAGCTGGAAACACCATATATTTT. It codes for CASSIGGIGAGNTIYF. Drawing the rest from reference TRBV19 and TRBJ1-3, the complete variable domain is DGGITQSPKYLFRKEGQNVTLSCEQNLNHDAMYWYRQDPGQGLRLIYYSQIVNDFQKGDIAEGYSVSREKKESFPLTVTSAQKNPTAFYLCASSIGGIGAGNTIYFGEGSWLTVV.

V is TRBV2 and J is TRBJ2-1; possible D gene TRBD1, 5 bases. V dropped 3 bases and J dropped 9 bases, with 18 bases sitting between them. Germline CDR1 SNHLY, CDR2 FYNNEI. This CDR3 spans 15 amino acids. In nucleotides, the CDR3 is TGTGCCAGCAGTGAGCTGGGCAGCCAGGGTGGTGAGCAGTTCTTC. Translating it yields CASSELGSQGGEQFF. Drawing the rest from reference TRBV2 and TRBJ2-1, the complete variable domain is EPEVTQTPSHQVTQMGQEVILRCVPISNHLYFYWYRQILGQKVEFLVSFYNNEISEKSEIFDDQFSVERPDGSNFTLKIRSTKLEDSAMYFCASSELGSQGGEQFFGPGTRLTVL.

This chain connects TRBV3-1 (or the pseudogene TRBV3-2) to TRBJ2-7; a possible D gene is TRBD2 (6 bases). The CDR3 length is 15 residues. V lost 2 bases, J lost 2 bases, and 13 bases lay in between. Germline V lookup: CDR1 LGHDT, CDR2 YNNKEL (reference sequence). The CDR3 sequence: CASSQQRDFAYEQYF. In DNA form, the CDR3 reads TGTGCCAGCAGCCAACAACGGGACTTCGCCTACGAGCAGTACTTC.

J is TRBJ1-4 and V is TRBV28; TRBD1 matches 10 bases. CDR3 size: 14 residues. Germline trimming cut 10 bases from V and 6 bases from J; bases unmatched to any gene: 8. The germline V gene has CDR1 MDHEN and CDR2 SYDVKM. CDR3 in amino acids: CATTTGTGDEKLFF. The CDR3, as DNA: TGTGCCACCACGACCGGGACAGGGGATGAAAAACTGTTTTTT.

This chain connects TRBV29-1 to TRBJ2-1; TRBD2 matches at 9 bases. Germline CDR1 SQVTM, CDR2 ANQGSEA. CDR3 length: 14 residues. V dropped 6 bases and J dropped 4; count of bases not matched to a gene: 7. This CDR3 reads CSVFAGGTYNEQFF. CDR3 bases: TGCAGCGTGTTTGCGGGAGGGACGTACAATGAGCAGTTCTTC.

This rearrangement joins TRBV20-1 to TRBJ2-5, with 12 positions matching TRBD2. The germline V gene has CDR1 DFQATT and CDR2 SNEGSKA (reference sequence). This CDR3 spans 15 amino acids. With 3 bases clipped from V and 3 bases from J, the junction kept 5 bases outside the gene matches. This CDR3 is CSASSSGRAEETQYF. DNA of the CDR3: TGCAGTGCTAGTTCTAGCGGGAGGGCGGAAGAGACCCAGTACTTC.

In nucleotides, the CDR3 is TGTGCCAGCAGCTTGTCAGGGTCTGGCAATCAGCCCCAGCATTTT. The encoded protein is CASSLSGSGNQPQHF. J is TRBJ1-5 and V is TRBV5-5; perhaps TRBD1 as D (5 bases). The V gene lost 1 base and the J gene lost 2 bases, with 10 bases spanning the gap. The CDR3 is 15 residues long. Germline values: CDR1 SGHKS, CDR2 YYEKEE (reference sequence).